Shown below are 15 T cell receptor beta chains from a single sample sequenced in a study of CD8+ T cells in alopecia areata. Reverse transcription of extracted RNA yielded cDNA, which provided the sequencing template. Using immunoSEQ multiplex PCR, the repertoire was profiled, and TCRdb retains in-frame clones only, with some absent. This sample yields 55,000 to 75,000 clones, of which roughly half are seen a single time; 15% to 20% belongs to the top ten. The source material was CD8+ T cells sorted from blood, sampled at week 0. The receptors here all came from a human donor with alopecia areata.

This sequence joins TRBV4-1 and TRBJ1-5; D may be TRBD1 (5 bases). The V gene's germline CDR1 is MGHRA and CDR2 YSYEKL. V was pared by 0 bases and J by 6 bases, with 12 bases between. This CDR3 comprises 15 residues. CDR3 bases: TGCGCCAGCAGCCAAGAAACTGGCCAGGGTCAGCCCCAGCATTTT. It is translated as CASSQETGQGQPQHF.

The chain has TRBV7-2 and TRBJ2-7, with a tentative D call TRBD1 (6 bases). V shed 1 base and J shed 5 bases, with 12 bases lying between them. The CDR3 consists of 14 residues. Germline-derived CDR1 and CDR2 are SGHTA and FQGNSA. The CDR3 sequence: CASSLETGSNEQYF. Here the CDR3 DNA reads TGTGCCAGCAGCTTAGAAACAGGGAGTAACGAGCAGTACTTC.

The CDR3 DNA is TGTGCCAGCCCCGGGACAGGGGGCGCGAATACGCAGTATTTT. Translation: CASPGTGGANTQYF. The chain uses TRBV6-1 and TRBJ2-3; 12 nucleotides agree with TRBD1. The CDR3 is 14 residues long. Unmatched junction bases numbered 7, after V lost 8 bases and J lost 7 bases. CDR1 and CDR2 from the germline V gene are MNHNS and SASEGT.

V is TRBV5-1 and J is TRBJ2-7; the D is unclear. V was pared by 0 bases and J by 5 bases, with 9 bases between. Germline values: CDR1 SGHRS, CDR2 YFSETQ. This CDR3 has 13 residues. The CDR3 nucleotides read TGCGCCAGCAGCTTGGCCGCAGTCAACGAGCAGTACTTC. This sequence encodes CASSLAAVNEQYF.

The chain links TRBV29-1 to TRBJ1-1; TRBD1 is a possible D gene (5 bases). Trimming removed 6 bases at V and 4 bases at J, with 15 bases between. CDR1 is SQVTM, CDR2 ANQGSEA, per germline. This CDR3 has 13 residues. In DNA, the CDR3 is TGCAGCGTCTTAACCGGGGGAGGCACTGAAGCTTTCTTT. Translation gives CSVLTGGGTEAFF.

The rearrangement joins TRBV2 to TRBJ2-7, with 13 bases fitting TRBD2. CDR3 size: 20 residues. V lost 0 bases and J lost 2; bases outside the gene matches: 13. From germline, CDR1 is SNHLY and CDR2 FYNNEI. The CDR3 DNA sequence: TGTGCCAGCAGTGAAGCGGGAACGGGACTAGCGGGAAAGGCGCCCTACGAGCAGTACTTC. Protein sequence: CASSEAGTGLAGKAPYEQYF.

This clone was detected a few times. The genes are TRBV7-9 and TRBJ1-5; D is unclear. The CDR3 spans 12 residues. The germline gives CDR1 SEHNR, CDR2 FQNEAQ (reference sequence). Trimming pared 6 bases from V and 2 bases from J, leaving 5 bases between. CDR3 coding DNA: TGTGCCAGCAGGGTTGGCAATCAGCCCCAGCATTTT. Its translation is CASRVGNQPQHF.

CDR3 bases: TGTGCCAGCAGCCTCCGTCCGGGGAACACCGGGGAGCTGTTTTTT. The encoded protein is CASSLRPGNTGELFF. The rearrangement joins TRBV6-5 to TRBJ2-2; D ambiguous. The V gene lost 6 bases and the J gene lost 1 base, with 12 bases spanning the gap. Germline V lookup: CDR1 MNHEY, CDR2 SVGAGI. CDR3 size: 15 residues.

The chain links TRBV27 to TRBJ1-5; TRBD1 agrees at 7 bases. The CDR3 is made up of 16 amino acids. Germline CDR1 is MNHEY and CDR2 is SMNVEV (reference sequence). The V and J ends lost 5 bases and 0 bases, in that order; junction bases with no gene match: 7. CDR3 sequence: CASSPGGRYSNQPQHF. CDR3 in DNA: TGTGCCAGCAGTCCAGGGGGAAGATATAGCAATCAGCCCCAGCATTTT.

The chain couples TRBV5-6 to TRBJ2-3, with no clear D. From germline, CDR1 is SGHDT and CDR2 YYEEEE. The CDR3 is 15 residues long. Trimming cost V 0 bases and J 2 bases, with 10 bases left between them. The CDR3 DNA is TGTGCCAGCAGCTTGGCGGCAGGAGTCACAGATACGCAGTATTTT. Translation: CASSLAAGVTDTQYF.

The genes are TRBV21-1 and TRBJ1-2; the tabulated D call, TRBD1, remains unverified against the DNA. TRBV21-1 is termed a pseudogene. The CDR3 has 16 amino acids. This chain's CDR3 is CASSIRSPLGHYGYTF. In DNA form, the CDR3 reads TGTGCCAGCAGCATCCGGTCCCCGCTGGGGCACTATGGCTACACCTTC.

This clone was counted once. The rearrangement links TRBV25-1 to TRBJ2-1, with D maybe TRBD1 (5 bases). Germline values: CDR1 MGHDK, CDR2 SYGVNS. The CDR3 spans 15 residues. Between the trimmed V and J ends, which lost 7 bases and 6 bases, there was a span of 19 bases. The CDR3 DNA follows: TGTGCCAGCAACAGGCCAACTCAGAGGTCCAATGAGCAGTTCTTC. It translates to CASNRPTQRSNEQFF. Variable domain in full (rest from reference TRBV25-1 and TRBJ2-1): EADIYQTPRYLVIGTGKKITLECSQTMGHDKMYWYQQDPGMELHLIHYSYGVNSTEKGDLSSESTVSRIRTEHFPLTLESARPSHTSQYLCASNRPTQRSNEQFFGPGTRLTVL.

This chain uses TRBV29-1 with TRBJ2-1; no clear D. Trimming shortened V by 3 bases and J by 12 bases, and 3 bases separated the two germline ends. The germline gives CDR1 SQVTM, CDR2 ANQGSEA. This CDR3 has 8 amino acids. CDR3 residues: CSVDGQFF. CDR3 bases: TGCAGCGTTGACGGGCAGTTCTTC.

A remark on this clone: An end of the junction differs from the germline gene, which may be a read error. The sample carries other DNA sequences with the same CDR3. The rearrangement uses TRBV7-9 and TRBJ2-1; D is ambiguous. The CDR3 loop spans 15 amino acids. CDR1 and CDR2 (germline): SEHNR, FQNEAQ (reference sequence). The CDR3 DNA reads TGCGCCAGCAGCCAAGAACCCAGCTCCTACAATGAGCAGTTCTTC. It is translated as CASSQEPSSYNEQFF.

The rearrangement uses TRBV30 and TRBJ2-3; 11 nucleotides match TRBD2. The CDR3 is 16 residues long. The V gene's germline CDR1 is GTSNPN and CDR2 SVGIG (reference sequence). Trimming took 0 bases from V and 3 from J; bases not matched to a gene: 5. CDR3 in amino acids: CAWSVELAGETDTQYF. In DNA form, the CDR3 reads TGTGCCTGGAGTGTAGAACTAGCGGGAGAGACAGATACGCAGTATTTT.